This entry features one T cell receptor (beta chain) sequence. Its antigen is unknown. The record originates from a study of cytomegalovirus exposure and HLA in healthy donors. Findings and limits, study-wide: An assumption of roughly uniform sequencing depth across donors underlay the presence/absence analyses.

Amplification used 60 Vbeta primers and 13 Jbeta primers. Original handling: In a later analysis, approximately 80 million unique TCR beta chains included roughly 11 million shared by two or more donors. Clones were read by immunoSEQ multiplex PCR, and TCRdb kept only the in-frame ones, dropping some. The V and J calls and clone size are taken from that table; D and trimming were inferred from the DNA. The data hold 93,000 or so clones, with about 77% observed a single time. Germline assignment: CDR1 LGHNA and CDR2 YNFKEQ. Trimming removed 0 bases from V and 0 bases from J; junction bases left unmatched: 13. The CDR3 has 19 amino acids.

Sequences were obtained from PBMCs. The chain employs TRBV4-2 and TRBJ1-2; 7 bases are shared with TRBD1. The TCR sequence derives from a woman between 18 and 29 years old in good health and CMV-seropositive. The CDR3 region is CASSQDEWTGNNPNYGYTF. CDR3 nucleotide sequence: TGTGCCAGCAGCCAAGACGAGTGGACAGGCAACAATCCTAACTATGGCTACACCTTC.